These 27 T cell receptor beta chains originate from one sample sequenced in a study of blood T cell repertoires in COVID-19. Method: immunoSEQ multiplex PCR; TCRdb's copy keeps in-frame clones and lacks some. The data show roughly 73,000 clones, around 90% seen once. The source material was peripheral blood. Receptor source: a human donor in a cohort sampled during active COVID-19.

In regard to this clone: A junction boundary mismatches the germline segment, possibly from a read error. The V gene is TRBV5-1, the J gene TRBJ1-1, with 9 bases identical to TRBD1. The germline V gene has CDR1 SGHRS and CDR2 YFSETQ. The CDR3 runs 14 residues. DNA of the CDR3: TGCGCCAGCGGCTTGACAGGGGGGAACACTGAAGCTTTCTTT. It encodes CASGLTGGNTEAFF.

The gene calls are TRBV29-1 and TRBJ1-4; 8 bases match TRBD1. V was pared by 6 bases and J by 3 bases, with 6 bases of the junction left unmatched. This CDR3 spans 14 amino acids. From germline, CDR1 is SQVTM and CDR2 ANQGSEA. The CDR3 DNA follows: TGCAGCGTGGGCGACAGGGGACCTAATGAAAAACTGTTTTTT. It is translated as CSVGDRGPNEKLFF.

This sequence joins TRBV9 and TRBJ2-5; tentatively, D is TRBD1 (5 bases). Germline V gene lookup returns CDR1 SGDLS and CDR2 YYNGEE. The CDR3 extends over 14 amino acids. V lost 3 bases and J lost 0, with 9 bases in between. The CDR3 DNA is TGTGCCAGCAGCGGCATAGGGGACCAAGAGACCCAGTACTTC. It specifies CASSGIGDQETQYF.

V is TRBV19 and J is TRBJ2-1, with TRBD2 matching over 16 bases. Germline trimming cut 2 bases from V and 9 bases from J; bases unmatched to any gene: 7. Germline V gene sequence: CDR1 LNHDA, CDR2 SQIVND (reference sequence). The CDR3 runs 17 residues. The CDR3 loop reads CASSIYGTSGRAGEQFF. DNA of the CDR3: TGTGCCAGTAGTATATATGGGACTAGCGGGAGGGCTGGTGAGCAGTTCTTC.

The rearrangement joins TRBV9 to TRBJ2-5; TRBD1 agrees at 7 bases. CDR1 and CDR2 (germline): SGDLS, YYNGEE. The CDR3 consists of 17 residues. V shed 4 bases, J shed 1 base, and the junction held 13 bases outside the gene matches. CDR3 protein: CASSPRWGTVSQETQYF. The DNA for the CDR3 is TGTGCCAGCAGCCCTCGCTGGGGGACAGTTAGCCAAGAGACCCAGTACTTC.

Only one count was recorded for this clone. V is TRBV5-4 and J is TRBJ2-1; maybe TRBD2 (5 bases). Germline CDR1 SGHNT, CDR2 YYREEE (reference sequence). The CDR3 runs 15 residues. V gave up 0 bases and J gave up 0 bases, with 7 bases separating them. The CDR3 here is CASSLVGSSYNEQFF. The DNA of the CDR3 is TGTGCCAGCAGCTTGGTTGGGAGCTCCTACAATGAGCAGTTCTTC.

J is TRBJ1-2 and V is TRBV16; D remains ambiguous. Germline-derived CDR1 and CDR2 are KGHSY and FQNENV. Between the trimmed V and J ends, which lost 3 bases and 3 bases, there was a span of 14 bases. The CDR3 has 15 residues. The CDR3 spells CASSQGMRVDYGYTF. In DNA, the CDR3 is TGTGCCAGCAGCCAGGGTATGAGGGTTGACTATGGCTACACCTTC.

This sequence joins TRBV4-1 and TRBJ2-7; D uncertain. The CDR3 runs 15 residues. V was shortened by 2 bases and J by 3 bases, with 14 bases between the two germline ends. CDR1 and CDR2 (germline): MGHRA, YSYEKL. This CDR3 is CASSQFSPAGYEQYF. The CDR3 DNA is TGCGCCAGCAGCCAATTTAGCCCCGCCGGCTACGAGCAGTACTTC.

The gene calls are TRBV28 and TRBJ2-1; no clear D gene. The CDR3 extends over 16 amino acids. V dropped 2 bases and J dropped 0 bases, with 11 bases sitting between them. In germline, CDR1 is MDHEN, CDR2 SYDVKM. The chain's CDR3 is CASSLALASSYNEQFF. The CDR3 coding sequence is TGTGCCAGCAGTTTAGCCCTGGCTAGCTCCTACAATGAGCAGTTCTTC.

The chain recombines TRBV9 with TRBJ1-6; D not resolved. Trimming removed 0 bases at V and 7 bases at J, with 8 bases between. Looked up from germline, CDR1 is SGDLS and CDR2 is YYNGEE. This CDR3 is 14 amino acids long. CDR3: CASSVADYNSPLHF. CDR3 bases: TGTGCCAGCAGCGTAGCAGATTACAATTCACCCCTCCACTTT.

The chain uses TRBV5-6 and TRBJ1-1, with a weak D call TRBD1 (6 bases). V was pared by 2 bases and J by 0 bases, with 14 bases between. Germline values: CDR1 SGHDT, CDR2 YYEEEE. This CDR3 comprises 16 residues. The chain's CDR3 is CASSFGTSDMNTEAFF. The CDR3 nucleotides are TGTGCCAGCAGCTTTGGGACATCGGACATGAACACTGAAGCTTTCTTT.

This clone was counted once. This chain uses TRBV6-1 with TRBJ1-1; 7 bases match TRBD1. The germline CDR1 and CDR2 sequences are MNHNS and SASEGT. J was trimmed by 1 base and V by 2 bases; bases with no gene match: 1. The CDR3 runs to 14 residues. This CDR3 reads CASSETGENTEAFF. Here the CDR3 DNA reads TGTGCCAGCAGTGAAACAGGGGAGAACACTGAAGCTTTCTTT.

This chain joins TRBV5-1 and TRBJ2-5, with 12 nucleotides matching TRBD2. This CDR3 has 15 amino acids. Unmatched junction bases numbered 1, after V lost 0 bases and J lost 4 bases. Germline lookup yields CDR1 SGHRS and CDR2 YFSETQ. The CDR3: CASSLVTSGRETQYF. CDR3 DNA: TGCGCCAGCAGCTTGGTGACTAGCGGGAGAGAGACCCAGTACTTC.

V and J are TRBV7-9 and TRBJ2-3, with TRBD2 matching 10 bases. The CDR3 consists of 16 residues. The V and J ends lost 6 bases and 0 bases, in that order; junction bases with no gene match: 6. CDR1 and CDR2 from the germline V gene are SEHNR and FQNEAQ (reference sequence). The CDR3 is CASRRTSGTSTDTQYF. CDR3 nucleotide sequence: TGTGCCAGCAGACGGACTAGCGGAACTAGCACAGATACGCAGTATTTT.

This clone has a single count. V and J are TRBV6-5 and TRBJ2-7, with D unclear. Germline V gene data show CDR1 as MNHEY and CDR2 as SVGAGI. Deletions cut 6 bases from V and 4 bases from J, with 10 bases between. This CDR3 has 12 residues. CDR3 sequence: CASRVSVYEQYF. The CDR3 DNA is TGTGCCAGCAGAGTAAGCGTTTACGAGCAGTACTTC.

The chain links TRBV6-8 to TRBJ2-3, with 11 bases fitting TRBD1. Trimming removed 6 bases from V and 4 bases from J; junction bases left unmatched: 12. The germline gives CDR1 MNHGY, CDR2 SAAAGT. The CDR3 is 17 amino acids. The CDR3 DNA sequence: TGTGCCAGCAGCGGACAGGGGGCCCCAGCCCGCGCAGATACGCAGTATTTT. Residues: CASSGQGAPARADTQYF.

The chain couples TRBV19 to TRBJ1-4; a possible D gene is TRBD1 (5 bases). Per the germline V gene, CDR1 is LNHDA and CDR2 is SQIVND (reference sequence). The V and J ends lost 3 bases and 3 bases respectively, with 14 bases between them. The CDR3 totals 16 residues. CDR3 sequence (DNA): TGTGCCAGTAGTATGTTGGGGGAGGCCGCTAATGAAAAACTGTTTTTT. Translation: CASSMLGEAANEKLFF.

This chain joins TRBV5-1 and TRBJ2-5; TRBD2 matches 8 bases. The junction had 7 bases not matched to a gene; V was cut back by 4 bases and J by 5 bases. Germline V gene sequence: CDR1 SGHRS, CDR2 YFSETQ. CDR3 length: 14 amino acids. The CDR3 reads CASSPTSARETQYF. In nucleotides, the CDR3 is TGCGCCAGCAGCCCGACTAGCGCCAGGGAGACCCAGTACTTC.

The chain recombines TRBV10-3 with TRBJ2-2; D is perhaps TRBD1 (7 bases). The CDR3 sequence is 16 residues long. CDR1 and CDR2 (germline): ENHRY, SYGVKD. V lost 5 bases and J 0 bases, leaving 13 bases between the germline ends. Written as DNA, the CDR3 is TGTGCCATCAGTCGACAGGGCGGGACGAACACCGGGGAGCTGTTTTTT. Amino acid sequence: CAISRQGGTNTGELFF.

V and J are TRBV28 and TRBJ2-7, with D possibly being TRBD2 (5 bases). V shed 5 bases and J shed 6 bases, with 14 bases lying between them. The CDR3 contains 13 residues. Germline V gene lookup returns CDR1 MDHEN and CDR2 SYDVKM. CDR3 DNA: TGTGCCAGCAGTCCCGGACTGACCTTCGAGCAGTACTTC. This gives the protein CASSPGLTFEQYF.

As for this clone: Other DNA sequences in this specimen translate into the identical CDR3. V and J are TRBV11-3 and TRBJ2-5, with D hard to call. Trimming cost V 2 bases and J 5 bases, with 3 bases left between them. The germline V gene has CDR1 SGHNT and CDR2 YENEEA. The CDR3 runs to 11 residues. The CDR3 DNA sequence: TGTGCCAGCAGCTTATCTGAGACCCAGTACTTC. Translation gives CASSLSETQYF.

The J gene is TRBJ2-7, the V gene TRBV6-1, with a possible D match to TRBD2 (6 bases). The CDR3 is 14 amino acids. CDR1 is MNHNS and CDR2 is SASEGT in the germline V gene. Trimming shortened V by 2 bases and J by 1 base, and 9 bases separated the two germline ends. CDR3 bases: TGTGCCAGCAGTGAATACCGGGGGTCCTACGAGCAGTACGTC. It yields the protein CASSEYRGSYEQYV.

J is TRBJ2-7 and V is TRBV7-2, with 11 bases fitting TRBD2. Trimming took 4 bases from V and 3 from J; bases not matched to a gene: 11. The CDR3 runs 17 residues. The germline V gene has CDR1 SGHTA and CDR2 FQGNSA. CDR3: CASSYTSGTSGHYEQYF. CDR3 sequence (DNA): TGTGCCAGCAGCTACACCTCCGGGACTAGCGGCCACTACGAGCAGTACTTC.

This clone was seen just once. The rearrangement links TRBV2 to TRBJ2-5; tentatively, D is TRBD1 (7 bases). Between the trimmed V and J ends, which lost 5 bases and 4 bases, there was a span of 14 bases. Germline V gene lookup returns CDR1 SNHLY and CDR2 FYNNEI. This CDR3 is 14 amino acids long. The CDR3 DNA follows: TGTGCCAGCAGTAGCCAGGGGGGACGAGAGACCCAGTACTTC. This encodes CASSSQGGRETQYF.

V and J are TRBV18 and TRBJ2-1; no definite D call. V was cut by 8 bases and J by 8 bases, with 10 bases left in between. Germline V CDR1 and CDR2: KGHSH, LQKENI. This CDR3 spans 11 amino acids. CDR3 DNA: TGTGCCAGCACCCAGAAACATGAGCAGTTCTTC. The encoded protein is CASTQKHEQFF.

The chain recombines TRBV11-3 with TRBJ1-1; tentatively, D is TRBD1 (5 bases). There are 13 residues in the CDR3. Germline CDR1 reads SGHNT; CDR2 reads YENEEA. V lost 0 bases, J lost 4 bases, and 6 bases lay in between. The CDR3 protein is CASSLDRVTEAFF. As DNA, the CDR3 is TGTGCCAGCAGCTTAGACAGGGTCACTGAAGCTTTCTTT.

This chain links TRBV4-2 with TRBJ2-7; 7 bases match TRBD2. The V gene end was trimmed by 0 bases and the J gene end by 6 bases; junction bases not matched to a gene: 17. The CDR3 has 18 amino acids. Germline CDR1 is LGHNA and CDR2 is YNFKEQ. The CDR3 loop is CASSQEHHRDYLYSEQYF. CDR3 coding DNA: TGTGCCAGCAGCCAAGAGCATCATCGGGACTACCTCTATAGCGAGCAGTACTTC.